The rows below give T cell receptor beta chains drawn from one sample of a study of T cell changes during pregnancy in multiple sclerosis. Sequencing used immunoSEQ multiplex PCR; TCRdb keeps in-frame clones, though not all of them. The sample yields 81,000 or so clones, roughly nine tenths seen once. The sequences come from PBMCs, collected in the first trimester of pregnancy. These receptors were collected from a female donor in good health, serving as a control in a pregnancy study. Some clones in this sample may be carry-over from other donors' samples. The CDR3 runs from the conserved cysteine through the conserved F or W. A D gene is named only where the DNA matches it firmly. Clone sizes are given selectively: once, few, many, or a class where the clone is expanded.

TRBJ1-1	.	TRBV27	.	TGTGCCAGCAGTTTATTGGGGGCGGGGAACACTGAAGCTTTCTTT	CASSLLGAGNTEAFF
TRBJ2-5	TRBD2	TRBV7-9	.	TGTGCCAGCAGCTTTCTAGCGGGGGGGGAGACCCAGTACTTC	CASSFLAGGETQYF
TRBJ2-2	.	TRBV5-6	once	TGTGCCAGCAAGTCACAGAACACCGGGGAGCTGTTTTTT	CASKSQNTGELFF
TRBJ2-1	.	TRBV10-3	.	TGTGCCTCACCGAGGAGTTTTAATGAGCAGTTCTTC	CASPRSFNEQFF
TRBJ1-1	.	TRBV5-6	.	TGTGCCAGCACCCGATGGGAGGCGGGAACTGAAGCTTTCTTT	CASTRWEAGTEAFF
TRBJ2-1	TRBD1	TRBV25-1	.	TGTGCCAGCAGTGAATACGGGGGACAGGGGCGTGAGCAGTTCTTC	CASSEYGGQGREQFF
TRBJ2-2	TRBD2	TRBV6-4	.	TGTGCCAGCAGCGGGACTAGCGGGGGGGCCCACACCGGGGAGCTGTTTTTT	CASSGTSGGAHTGELFF
TRBJ2-1	.	TRBV9	.	TGTGCCAGCAGCGTTGCGGGTTCCTACAATGAGCAGTTCTTC	CASSVAGSYNEQFF
TRBJ2-3	TRBD1	TRBV27	.	TGTGCCAGCAGCTTCAGGGACAGGGGGACAGATACGCAGTATTTT	CASSFRDRGTDTQYF
TRBJ2-7	TRBD2	TRBV4-2	.	TGTGCCAGCAGCCAAGCTTCCACCGGGGGGGCGTACGAGCAGTACTTC	CASSQASTGGAYEQYF
TRBJ1-1	.	TRBV28	once	TGTGCCAGCAGTTTATGGGGAAGGGAGATTGCTGAAGCTTTCTTT	CASSLWGREIAEAFF
TRBJ2-3	TRBD2	TRBV19	once	TGTGCCAGTACCGTAGGCGGGGGGAGGACAGATACGCAGTATTTT	CASTVGGGRTDTQYF
TRBJ2-5	TRBD2	TRBV10-2	.	TGCGCCAGCAGCACTAGCGGGGGGGCCCAAGAGACCCAGTACTTC	CASSTSGGAQETQYF
TRBJ1-5	.	TRBV19	.	TGTGCCAGTATGTTTGGAGTTAGCAATCAGCCCCAGCATTTT	CASMFGVSNQPQHF
TRBJ2-7	TRBD2	TRBV28	.	TGTGCCAGCAGGGACAGCGGGGGGCACACCTACGAGCAGTACTTC	CASRDSGGHTYEQYF
TRBJ1-5	.	TRBV14	few	TGTGCCAGCAGCCAAGGGGATCGGGACATGCATTTT	CASSQGDRDMHF
TRBJ1-2	.	TRBV6-1	few	TGTGCCAGCAGACCCACCGGACAGCACAATGGCTACACCTTC	CASRPTGQHNGYTF
TRBJ2-1	.	TRBV7-2	.	TGTGCCACCGGGACAAGGGGGTACAATGAGCAGTTCTTC	CATGTRGYNEQFF
TRBJ2-7	TRBD1	TRBV5-1	.	TGCGCCAGCAGCCTCCGACAGGGATGGGGCGAGCAGTACTTC	CASSLRQGWGEQYF
TRBJ1-4	.	TRBV5-1	.	TGCGCCAGCAGCAAAACAGGGTCCTGGACTAATGAAAAACTGTTTTTT	CASSKTGSWTNEKLFF
TRBJ1-6	.	TRBV4-1	.	TGCGCCAGCAGCTACGGGTCGGGTGGAGGGACGCTAGGAAATTCACCCCTCCACTTT	CASSYGSGGGTLGNSPLHF
TRBJ2-5	TRBD2	TRBV19	.	TGTGCCAGTAGTTCACTAGCGGGAATCGAAGAGACCCAGTACTTC	CASSSLAGIEETQYF
TRBJ2-5	TRBD2	TRBV27	few	TGTGCCAGCAGTTTATCGGCTAGCGGGGGGGAAGAGACCCAGTACTTC	CASSLSASGGEETQYF
TRBJ2-2	TRBD1	TRBV19	.	TGTGCCAGTAGAAGGACAGGGGGCGATTCAGCCGGGGAGCTGTTTTTT	CASRRTGGDSAGELFF
TRBJ1-3	.	TRBV2	.	TGTGCCAGCAGTGGCCCCCGACTGCTCTCTGGAAACACCATATATTTT	CASSGPRLLSGNTIYF
TRBJ1-2	TRBD1	TRBV10-3	once	TGTGCCATCAGTGGGGGACAGGGAGTCGTCGGGCGCTACACCTTC	CAISGGQGVVGRYTF
TRBJ2-1	.	TRBV10-2	.	TGCGCCAGACTTGGACTGGACCTGCGGGATGAGCAGTTCTTC	CARLGLDLRDEQFF
TRBJ1-5	.	TRBV27	.	TGTGCCAGCGAGGGTAGTCAGCCCCAGCATTTT	CASEGSQPQHF
TRBJ2-7	TRBD2	TRBV7-8	.	TGTGCCAGCAGAACCGGACTAGCGGGCTCCTACGAGCAGTACTTC	CASRTGLAGSYEQYF
TRBJ2-7	.	TRBV5-4	.	TGTGCCAGCAGCTTGTATCCTAGTAGCGAGCAGTACTTC	CASSLYPSSEQYF
TRBJ2-3	.	TRBV5-6	once	TGTGCCAGCAGCCCCAATCCGGGACACGGTAGGGGAGATACGCAGTATTTT	CASSPNPGHGRGDTQYF
TRBJ1-4	TRBD1	TRBV9	few	TGTGCCAGCAGCGCGGACAGGGGGCACACTAATGAAAAACTGTTTTTT	CASSADRGHTNEKLFF
TRBJ1-2	.	TRBV15	.	TGTGCCACCAGCAGACAAGAAACATCTAACTATGGCTACACCTTC	CATSRQETSNYGYTF
TRBJ1-1	.	TRBV7-9	once	TGTGCCAGCAGCTCCCCAGTCACTAACATGAACACTGAAGCTTTCTTT	CASSSPVTNMNTEAFF
TRBJ2-1	TRBD2	TRBV9	.	TGTGCCAGCAGCCATCCGCCTAGCGGGAGCTACAATGAGCAGTTCTTC	CASSHPPSGSYNEQFF
TRBJ1-4	TRBD1	TRBV28	once	TGTGCCAGCAGAGAGAGGACAGGGGCCCAACCTGGGGGGGAAAAACTGTTTTTT	CASRERTGAQPGGEKLFF
TRBJ2-1	.	TRBV11-1	.	TGTGCCAGCAGCCCTGGGGGGTCCTACAATGAGCAGTTCTTC	CASSPGGSYNEQFF
TRBJ2-5	.	TRBV2	once	TGTGCCACGTCAATAGAACAGGGATTAAGTGGTGAGACCCAGTACTTC	CATSIEQGLSGETQYF
TRBJ2-7	TRBD1	TRBV6-6	.	TGTGCCAGCAGATCGAACACCGGGACAGGGTCTGGCGAGCAGTACTTC	CASRSNTGTGSGEQYF
TRBJ2-7	TRBD1	TRBV27	.	TGTGCCAGCAGTGCTACAGGGACAGAGATCTTCGAGCAGTACTTC	CASSATGTEIFEQYF
TRBJ2-1	TRBD1	TRBV18	.	TGTGCCAGCTCACTAGACCGGGACAGGGGGAATGAGCAGTTCTTC	CASSLDRDRGNEQFF
TRBJ2-2	TRBD2	TRBV7-3	.	TGTGCCAGCAGCTTAACGGGCATGCGGGAGGTTCGGACCGGGGAGCTGTTTTTT	CASSLTGMREVRTGELFF
TRBJ1-1	TRBD1	TRBV19	.	TGTGCCAGTAGTCTCTACCAGGACAGGGGATTTACTGAAGCTTTCTTT	CASSLYQDRGFTEAFF
TRBJ2-7	.	TRBV6-6	.	TGTGCCAGCAGTACAGGGGACTTCTACGAGCAGTACTTC	CASSTGDFYEQYF
TRBJ1-1	TRBD1	TRBV18	.	TGTGCCAGCTCCGCAGGGGGCGCGTTGGACACTGAAGCTTTCTTT	CASSAGGALDTEAFF
TRBJ1-2	.	TRBV6-5	.	TGTGCCAGCAGTTACTCGATGCCAGGGTCTAACTATGGCTACACCTTC	CASSYSMPGSNYGYTF
TRBJ2-1	TRBD2	TRBV27	.	TGTGCCAGCAGTTTATCTCTCTTAGCGGGACGCTCCTTCAATGAGCAGTTCTTC	CASSLSLLAGRSFNEQFF
TRBJ1-2	.	TRBV4-1	.	TGCGCCAGCAGCCAAGCTTCGAGAGGGCTTAACTATGGCTACACCTTC	CASSQASRGLNYGYTF
TRBJ2-5	TRBD2	TRBV5-1	.	TGCGCCAGCAGCTACGGGACTAGCGGGGGGCCCCAAGAGACCCAGTACTTC	CASSYGTSGGPQETQYF
TRBJ2-1	.	TRBV25-1	.	TGTGCCAGCAGTGACCCAGGGACTCCCAGCTCCTACAATGAGCAGTTCTTC	CASSDPGTPSSYNEQFF
TRBJ1-5	.	TRBV19	.	TGTGCCAGTAGTACGGTATGGAACAGGAGCAATCAGCCCCAGCATTTT	CASSTVWNRSNQPQHF
TRBJ1-2	.	TRBV19	once	TGTGCCAGTAGTGCAAGGGGGGGGAGGATCTATGGCTACACCTTC	CASSARGGRIYGYTF